This T cell receptor beta chain was obtained from a study of CD8+ T cells in alopecia areata. The V end was cut by 3 bases, the J end by 0 bases, with 8 bases between. The CDR3 covers 14 residues. Germline lookup yields CDR1 SNHLY and CDR2 FYNNEI. Isolated RNA was reverse transcribed into cDNA used as the sequencing template. TCRdb keeps only in-frame clones here, not all; method: immunoSEQ multiplex PCR. Of approximately 180,000 clones in the sample, 50% to 75% were seen once. The sample's treatment: oral pan-JAK inhibitor, 5-10 mg twice daily. This material consisted of CD4+ T cells sorted from blood, taken at roughly week 55, from a patient treated with tofacitinib. The source is a human donor with alopecia areata. The chain carries TRBV2 and TRBJ1-1, with D hard to call. The CDR3 is CASSELGMNTEAFF. CDR3 DNA: TGTGCCAGCAGTGAGTTGGGAATGAACACTGAAGCTTTCTTT.